Shown below are 30 T cell receptor beta chains from a single sample sequenced in a study of OX40 agonist ivuxolimab in advanced cancers. Assay: immunoSEQ multiplex PCR; the TCRdb copy retains only in-frame clones and omits some. The sample has some 77,000 clones; approximately 85% are singletons. Sequencing used CD4+ or CD8+ T cells sorted from blood, obtained in a trial of the OX40 agonist ivuxolimab. The receptors stem from an adult with an advanced solid tumor such as melanoma, head and neck, liver or kidney cancer.

The V and J genes are TRBV5-4 and TRBJ1-1; 7 bases fit TRBD1. The CDR3 has 16 amino acids. CDR1 SGHNT and CDR2 YYREEE come from the germline V gene (reference sequence). The V and J ends lost 4 bases and 1 base, in that order; junction bases with no gene match: 10. For the CDR3, the DNA is TGTGCCAGCAGCCCGACAGGGTCGGGGGCGAACACTGAAGCTTTCTTT. This encodes CASSPTGSGANTEAFF.

The chain is built from TRBV4-2 and TRBJ1-5, with D uncertain. The CDR3 sequence is 15 residues long. The V end was cut by 0 bases, the J end by 0 bases, with 6 bases between. CDR1 is LGHNA and CDR2 is YNFKEQ in the germline V gene. DNA for the CDR3: TGTGCCAGCAGCCAAGAACGCTATAGCAATCAGCCCCAGCATTTT. Translating gives CASSQERYSNQPQHF.

The chain links TRBV5-4 to TRBJ2-3, with a possible D match to TRBD2 (6 bases). Germline V CDR1 and CDR2: SGHNT, YYREEE (reference sequence). The V gene lost 4 bases and the J gene lost 4 bases, with 13 bases spanning the gap. The CDR3 consists of 14 residues. CDR3 sequence (DNA): TGTGCCAGCAGCCAAGGACCGGGGGCAGATACGCAGTATTTT. Encoded protein: CASSQGPGADTQYF.

V is TRBV6-1 and J is TRBJ2-7, with 8 bases lining up with TRBD2. Trimming took 3 bases from V and 6 from J; bases not matched to a gene: 7. CDR1 is MNHNS, CDR2 SASEGT, per germline. This CDR3 comprises 14 residues. The CDR3 nucleotides read TGTGCCAGCAGTGAGCGAGGCGGGAGGAGCGAGCAGTACTTC. Protein product: CASSERGGRSEQYF.

The chain combines TRBV6-1 with TRBJ1-1, with TRBD1 as a possible D gene (5 bases). Trimming pared 6 bases from V and 5 bases from J, leaving 10 bases between. CDR3 length equals 12 residues. The V gene's germline CDR1 is MNHNS and CDR2 SASEGT. The CDR3 here is CASRAGRTEAFF. CDR3 nucleotide sequence: TGTGCCAGCAGGGCAGGGCGTACTGAAGCTTTCTTT.

A few counts support this clone. The rearrangement uses TRBV5-1 and TRBJ2-7; D gene unclear. Deletions cut 3 bases from V and 0 bases from J, with 7 bases between. Germline V gene sequence: CDR1 SGHRS, CDR2 YFSETQ. There are 13 residues in the CDR3. CDR3 protein: CASSSVSSYEQYF. The CDR3, as DNA: TGCGCCAGCAGCTCTGTCAGCTCCTACGAGCAGTACTTC.

This clone was counted a few times. This rearrangement joins TRBV2 to TRBJ2-1, with TRBD1 as a possible D gene (5 bases). Germline V lookup: CDR1 SNHLY, CDR2 FYNNEI. V gave up 7 bases and J gave up 4 bases, with 17 bases separating them. CDR3 size: 15 residues. The CDR3 coding sequence is TGTGCCAGCAAAAGGGATTTAGGGGTTTACAATGAGCAGTTCTTC. It specifies CASKRDLGVYNEQFF.

The chain links TRBV6-5 to TRBJ2-2; TRBD1 is a possible D gene (6 bases). Trimming took 6 bases from V and 4 from J, leaving 12 bases between them. This CDR3 comprises 14 residues. Germline CDR1 reads MNHEY; CDR2 reads SVGAGI. The CDR3 is CASRHRDGTGELFF. The CDR3 region has the DNA TGTGCCAGCAGGCACAGGGATGGCACCGGGGAGCTGTTTTTT.

The CDR3 DNA reads TGTGCCAGTAGTATCCGGGTGAGGGCCGGGGCCAACGTCCTGACTTTC. Amino acid sequence: CASSIRVRAGANVLTF. The chain employs TRBV19 and TRBJ2-6; a possible D gene is TRBD2 (5 bases). V shed 3 bases and J shed 4 bases, with 13 bases lying between them. The CDR3 covers 16 residues. Germline V gives CDR1 LNHDA, CDR2 SQIVND (reference sequence).

Only one count was recorded for this clone. The V call is TRBV6-5, the J call TRBJ1-2; 10 nucleotides align to TRBD1. Losses at the gene ends were 6 bases for V and 10 bases for J; bases not matched to a gene: 11. The CDR3 has 14 residues. Looked up from germline, CDR1 is MNHEY and CDR2 is SVGAGI. The CDR3 loop reads CASSPTDRGHVYTF. CDR3 nucleotide sequence: TGTGCCAGCAGCCCTACAGACAGGGGGCACGTCTACACCTTC.

V usage is TRBV10-1 and J usage is TRBJ2-4; tentative D call: TRBD1 (5 bases). This CDR3 has 14 amino acids. The V gene lost 2 bases and the J gene lost 3 bases, with 8 bases spanning the gap. CDR1 and CDR2 from the germline V gene are WNHNN and SYGVQD (reference sequence). The CDR3 nucleotides are TGCGCCAGCAGTGAGGGACAAGACAAAAACATTCAGTACTTC. This gives the protein CASSEGQDKNIQYF.

The J gene is TRBJ2-7, the V gene TRBV5-6, with 11 positions matching TRBD2. The CDR3 sequence is 15 residues long. With V trimmed by 3 bases and J by 0 bases, 2 bases remained unmatched. From germline, CDR1 is SGHDT and CDR2 YYEEEE. The CDR3 region has the DNA TGTGCCAGCAGCTGGACTAGCGGGTCCTCCTACGAGCAGTACTTC. This codes for CASSWTSGSSYEQYF.

The count of this clone is one. This sequence joins TRBV5-5 and TRBJ1-2; 8 bases are shared with TRBD1. This CDR3 has 15 amino acids. J gave up 8 bases and V 3 bases, and 12 bases lay outside the gene matches. Per germline, CDR1 SGHKS and CDR2 YYEKEE (reference sequence). The CDR3 DNA reads TGTGCCAGCAGCTCAAATATGGGACAGGAACGAGGCTACACCTTC. Translated: CASSSNMGQERGYTF.

The chain uses TRBV30 and TRBJ2-5; D gene uncertain. Germline V CDR1 and CDR2: GTSNPN, SVGIG (reference sequence). V was clipped by 3 bases and J by 4 bases, with 6 bases between them. The CDR3 covers 11 residues. In nucleotides, the CDR3 is TGTGCCTGGAGATTCGCAGAGACCCAGTACTTC. It translates to CAWRFAETQYF. The complete variable domain, with remaining parts taken from reference TRBV30 and TRBJ2-5, reads SQTIHQWPATLVQPVGSPLSLECTVEGTSNPNLYWYRQAAGRGLQLLFYSVGIGQISSEVPQNLSASRPQDRQFILSSKKLLLSDSGFYLCAWRFAETQYFGPGTRLLVL.

V and J are TRBV9 and TRBJ2-1, with D uncertain. V lost 0 bases and J 0 bases, leaving 10 bases between the germline ends. This CDR3 is built from 16 residues. Germline values: CDR1 SGDLS, CDR2 YYNGEE. The CDR3 DNA sequence: TGTGCCAGCAGCGTAGGCCACAGCAGCTCCTACAATGAGCAGTTCTTC. This codes for CASSVGHSSSYNEQFF.

The chain has TRBV5-6 and TRBJ2-5; tentatively, D is TRBD2 (6 bases). Germline assignment: CDR1 SGHDT and CDR2 YYEEEE. There are 14 residues in the CDR3. V dropped 4 bases and J dropped 3 bases, with 13 bases sitting between them. The CDR3 protein is CASSPTAGKETQYF. Written as DNA, the CDR3 is TGTGCCAGCAGCCCAACTGCGGGGAAAGAGACCCAGTACTTC.

V is TRBV29-1 and J is TRBJ1-4; 7 bases are a match to TRBD1. V trimming: 7 bases; J trimming: 5 bases; junction bases outside the gene matches: 4. The CDR3 has 12 residues. Germline values: CDR1 SQVTM, CDR2 ANQGSEA. The CDR3 spells CSGQGGNEKLFF. The CDR3 bases are TGCAGCGGGCAAGGGGGCAATGAAAAACTGTTTTTT.

V is TRBV28 and J is TRBJ2-1, with no clear D. Germline values: CDR1 MDHEN, CDR2 SYDVKM. The CDR3 extends over 13 amino acids. V dropped 3 bases and J dropped 3 bases, with 6 bases sitting between them. The CDR3, as DNA: TGTGCCAGCAGTTTTGTCAGCTACAATGAGCAGTTCTTC. Residues: CASSFVSYNEQFF. The full variable domain, completed using reference TRBV28 and TRBJ2-1, is DVKVTQSSRYLVKRTGEKVFLECVQDMDHENMFWYRQDPGLGLRLIYFSYDVKMKEKGDIPEGYSVSREKKERFSLILESASTNQTSMYLCASSFVSYNEQFFGPGTRLTVL.

This chain joins TRBV5-4 and TRBJ2-1; 11 positions match TRBD2. V lost 6 bases to trimming and J lost 5 bases; unmatched junction nucleotides: 10. The CDR3 length is 16 residues. CDR1 and CDR2 (germline): SGHNT, YYREEE (reference sequence). The CDR3 region is CASTIPGLADHNEQFF. CDR3 bases: TGTGCCAGCACCATCCCGGGACTAGCGGACCACAATGAGCAGTTCTTC.

The V call is TRBV18, the J call TRBJ2-4; 9 nucleotides match TRBD1. The germline V gene encodes CDR1 KGHSH and CDR2 LQKENI. Unmatched junction bases numbered 12, after V lost 6 bases and J lost 3 bases. The CDR3 covers 17 residues. CDR3 amino acids: CASSPGMTGGGKNIQYF. The CDR3 DNA reads TGTGCCAGCTCGCCGGGGATGACAGGGGGAGGCAAAAACATTCAGTACTTC.

The V and J genes are TRBV5-5 and TRBJ1-2, with 7 bases fitting TRBD1. V shed 0 bases and J 4 bases; nucleotides not matched to a gene: 6. The CDR3 is made up of 15 amino acids. CDR1 and CDR2 (germline): SGHKS, YYEKEE (reference sequence). The CDR3 loop reads CASSLGLWDSYGYTF. For the CDR3, the DNA is TGTGCCAGCAGCTTGGGTCTTTGGGACAGCTATGGCTACACCTTC.

The chain couples TRBV28 to TRBJ1-6; unclear D gene. The CDR3 runs to 12 residues. Germline CDR1 MDHEN, CDR2 SYDVKM. V lost 3 bases to trimming and J lost 6 bases, with 3 bases between them. This CDR3 reads CASSFPNSPLHF. The DNA for the CDR3 is TGTGCCAGCAGTTTCCCTAATTCACCCCTCCACTTT.

The CDR3 here is CASSLERANVLTF. The CDR3 DNA sequence: TGTGCCAGCAGCTTAGAGAGGGCCAACGTCCTGACTTTC. V gene TRBV7-2 combines with J gene TRBJ2-6; no firm D call. The CDR3 is 13 amino acids. Germline values: CDR1 SGHTA, CDR2 FQGNSA. The V gene lost 1 base and the J gene lost 5 bases, with 3 bases spanning the gap.

This chain's CDR3 is CASSFAGVVNEQFF. CDR3 sequence (DNA): TGTGCCAGCAGTTTCGCGGGAGTTGTCAATGAGCAGTTCTTC. The genes are TRBV28 and TRBJ2-1, with 7 positions matching TRBD2. Per germline, CDR1 MDHEN and CDR2 SYDVKM. The CDR3 totals 14 residues. J was trimmed by 6 bases and V by 3 bases; bases with no gene match: 5.

The chain is built from TRBV5-5 and TRBJ2-2; D assignment may be TRBD1 or TRBD2 (5 bases each). This CDR3 contains 16 residues. Germline CDR1 reads SGHKS; CDR2 reads YYEKEE (reference sequence). V shed 0 bases and J shed 3 bases, with 12 bases lying between them. The DNA of the CDR3 is TGTGCCAGCAGCTTGGGCCAAGGGACGTACACCGGGGAGCTGTTTTTT. This encodes CASSLGQGTYTGELFF.

The chain carries TRBV6-1 and TRBJ2-3; D is perhaps TRBD2 (6 bases). Deletions cut 6 bases from V and 2 bases from J, with 12 bases between. This CDR3 is built from 14 residues. Per germline, CDR1 MNHNS and CDR2 SASEGT. CDR3 in DNA: TGTGCCAGCAGCCGGGACTTCTACACAGATACGCAGTATTTT. Its translation is CASSRDFYTDTQYF.

J is TRBJ2-2 and V is TRBV28, with 7 positions matching TRBD2. J lost 7 bases, V lost 6 bases, and 5 bases had no gene match. Germline CDR1 and CDR2: MDHEN and SYDVKM. This CDR3 region has 13 residues. CDR3 sequence (DNA): TGTGCCAGCAGGAAGGCGGGGGTCGGGGAGCTGTTTTTT. This encodes CASRKAGVGELFF.

The V and J genes are TRBV21-1 and TRBJ2-7; the D call TRBD2 from the table was never checked on the DNA. TRBV21-1 is classified as a pseudogene. CDR3 length: 18 residues. In DNA, the CDR3 is TGTGCCAGCAGCAAGGGTCCTAGGAGTAGCGGGAGTGACAACGAGCAGTACTTC. This gives the protein CASSKGPRSSGSDNEQYF.

This chain joins TRBV4-1 and TRBJ2-2; no firm D call. CDR3 size: 12 residues. The V end lost 9 bases, the J end lost 5 bases, and 10 bases lay between the germline ends. Germline values: CDR1 MGHRA, CDR2 YSYEKL. The CDR3 spells CASRVVTGELFF. For the CDR3, the DNA is TGCGCCAGTAGGGTGGTGACCGGGGAGCTGTTTTTT.

The V and J genes are TRBV5-3 and TRBJ1-1, with TRBD1 as a possible D gene (5 bases). TRBV5-3 is labeled an ORF, and its function is uncertain. The CDR3 totals 16 residues. Trimming stripped 5 bases from V and 1 base from J, with 18 bases between. CDR3 residues: CARRFGGSEANTEAFF. CDR3 sequence (DNA): TGTGCCAGAAGATTTGGGGGTTCGGAGGCGAACACTGAAGCTTTCTTT.